These 13 T cell receptor beta chains were all obtained from the same sample, sequenced in a study of beta chain features in type 1 diabetes. Study findings and constraints: TCRB CDR3 length was moderately but significantly reduced in all four CD4+ subsets of Type 1 diabetes patients.

Reverse transcribing all isolated RNA meant expressed TCRB transcripts were sequenced. Data came from immunoSEQ multiplex PCR; TCRdb stores just in-frame clones and leaves some out. The sample lists hundreds of thousands of clones; about 15% were seen once. For these receptors, no antigen is known. The specimen sequenced was naive CD4+ T cells from blood. The receptors come from a man in his late teens or twenties with type 1 diabetes.

This clone was detected only a few times. The chain uses TRBV9 and TRBJ2-1; 9 nucleotides line up with TRBD2. Unmatched junction bases numbered 11, after V lost 4 bases and J lost 6 bases. The germline V gene has CDR1 SGDLS and CDR2 YYNGEE. This CDR3 comprises 16 residues. The CDR3 DNA sequence: TGTGCCAGCAGCCCAACCGTGCGGGAGGGCCGCAATGAGCAGTTCTTC. The encoded protein is CASSPTVREGRNEQFF.

This clone was found a few times. The CDR3: CASSDRDRAYNEQFF. CDR3 sequence (DNA): TGTGCCAGCAGCGACCGGGACAGGGCCTACAATGAGCAGTTCTTC. This chain uses TRBV9 with TRBJ2-1, with 9 bases aligning to TRBD1. CDR3 size: 15 residues. V gave up 3 bases and J gave up 2 bases; unmatched junction bases: 3. The germline CDR1 and CDR2 sequences are SGDLS and YYNGEE.

This clone was found a few times. The gene calls are TRBV19 and TRBJ1-4; D gene unclear. Germline V gene sequence: CDR1 LNHDA, CDR2 SQIVND (reference sequence). Trimming stripped 7 bases from V and 0 bases from J, with 15 bases between. This CDR3 is built from 16 residues. The CDR3 is CASTLLRGTTNEKLFF. CDR3 nucleotide sequence: TGTGCCAGTACCCTACTCCGAGGGACAACTAATGAAAAACTGTTTTTT.

A few counts support this clone. V and J are TRBV7-2 and TRBJ2-5; TRBD2 matches at 8 bases. The CDR3 runs to 14 residues. The V gene end was trimmed by 3 bases and the J gene end by 3 bases; junction bases not matched to a gene: 3. Germline V gene lookup returns CDR1 SGHTA and CDR2 FQGNSA. The CDR3 spells CASSFGTSEETQYF. Here the CDR3 DNA reads TGTGCCAGCAGCTTCGGGACTAGTGAAGAGACCCAGTACTTC.

The gene calls are TRBV12-5 and TRBJ2-1; a weak D match, TRBD2 (7 bases). V was pared by 4 bases and J by 4 bases, with 20 bases between. From germline, CDR1 is LGHNT and CDR2 FRNRAP. The CDR3 has 17 amino acids. In DNA, the CDR3 is TGTGCTAGTGGTTGGGGAGGGAGAGGGGGGGAGTACAATGAGCAGTTCTTC. This gives the protein CASGWGGRGGEYNEQFF.

This clone was detected a few times. V gene TRBV30 combines with J gene TRBJ1-2; 12 nucleotides align to TRBD1. This CDR3 is 18 amino acids long. Trimming took 3 bases from V and 6 from J; bases not matched to a gene: 17. CDR1 and CDR2 from the germline V gene are GTSNPN and SVGIG (reference sequence). CDR3: CAWRLPGTGGIREDGYTF. The CDR3 nucleotides are TGTGCCTGGAGACTCCCCGGGACAGGGGGCATTAGGGAGGATGGCTACACCTTC.

The chain employs TRBV7-9 and TRBJ1-2; D is unresolved. Trimming took 5 bases from V and 2 from J, leaving 12 bases between them. Germline V gene data show CDR1 as SEHNR and CDR2 as FQNEAQ (reference sequence). The CDR3 is 14 residues long. CDR3 nucleotides: TGTGCCAGCAGCACCCTGGCCAGGAACTATGGCTACACCTTC. Translated, it gives CASSTLARNYGYTF.

In its sample, this clone was seen a few times. CDR3 bases: TGCGCCAGCAGCTTGGATAGCGGGGGTACGTCCTACAATGAGCAGTTCTTC. Protein sequence: CASSLDSGGTSYNEQFF. The chain uses TRBV5-1 and TRBJ2-1, with TRBD2 identical over 9 bases. Per germline, CDR1 SGHRS and CDR2 YFSETQ. The CDR3 is 17 residues long. Trimming took 0 bases from V and 1 from J; bases not matched to a gene: 5.

This clone turned up a few times. V usage is TRBV2 and J usage is TRBJ1-1; no clear D. Per the germline V gene, CDR1 is SNHLY and CDR2 is FYNNEI. The CDR3 spans 12 residues. Trimming cost V 4 bases and J 5 bases, with 8 bases left between them. CDR3 DNA sequence: TGTGCCAGCAGTGGCGGGTGGACTGAAGCTTTCTTT. Its translation is CASSGGWTEAFF.

The sample holds a few counts of this clone. This chain links TRBV19 with TRBJ2-4; the D is unclear. The CDR3 runs to 14 residues. CDR1 and CDR2 (germline): LNHDA, SQIVND (reference sequence). Deletions cut 4 bases from V and 1 base from J, with 8 bases between. The CDR3 sequence: CASSKLRAKNIQYF. CDR3 bases: TGTGCCAGTAGTAAATTACGGGCCAAAAACATTCAGTACTTC.

The J gene is TRBJ2-2, the V gene TRBV27, with 7 nucleotides matching TRBD2. This CDR3 region has 17 residues. Unmatched junction bases numbered 9, after V lost 2 bases and J lost 3 bases. CDR1 is MNHEY, CDR2 SMNVEV, per germline (reference sequence). CDR3 coding DNA: TGTGCCAGCAGTTTAGAGTGGCCGGGGGGAGACACCGGGGAGCTGTTTTTT. As protein: CASSLEWPGGDTGELFF.

This clone has a handful of counts. The V gene is TRBV2, the J gene TRBJ2-1; 7 nucleotides align to TRBD1. Per germline, CDR1 SNHLY and CDR2 FYNNEI. The V gene end was trimmed by 8 bases and the J gene end by 8 bases; junction bases not matched to a gene: 9. This CDR3 is 13 amino acids long. The CDR3 spells CASPRGPIHEQFF. CDR3 nucleotides: TGTGCCAGCCCGAGGGGGCCAATACATGAGCAGTTCTTC.

J is TRBJ2-7 and V is TRBV2; the D gene is possibly TRBD2 (6 bases). CDR3 size: 12 residues. V shed 6 bases and J shed 2 bases, with 8 bases lying between them. Per the germline V gene, CDR1 is SNHLY and CDR2 is FYNNEI. The CDR3 nucleotides are TGTGCCAGCAGGGAGGGTACCTACGAGCAGTACTTC. Translating it yields CASREGTYEQYF.